The rows below give T cell receptor beta chains drawn from one sample of a study of blood T cells in healthy people across ages. From the 5' RACE reads, TCRdb called clonotypes with MiXCR, one entry per CDR3 protein. Here the sample spans some 1.4 million distinct CDR3 sequences, roughly 40% being singletons. Sequenced sample: blood. These receptor sequences come from a woman under 30 in good health. CDR3s include the opening cysteine and the closing phenylalanine or tryptophan. Fields, in order: V gene, clone size, D gene, J gene, CDR3 DNA, CDR3 protein. D genes are given only for firm matches. A clone size is listed for some rows: how often the clone was seen (once, few, many), or a class if it is expanded.

TRBV12-3/TRBV12-4	-	TRBD2	TRBJ2-7	TGTGCCAGCAGTGACAAACCGCATTCTAGCGGGAGATCTTTGGAGCAGTACTTC	CASSDKPHSSGRSLEQYF
TRBV25-1	few	-	TRBJ1-1	TGTGCCAGCAGTGAAAGATTCGGATTCCTGGGAGCTTTCTTT	CASSERFGFLGAFF
TRBV29-1	-	TRBD1	TRBJ1-2	TGCAGCGCCGCTATAGGAACAGGGGGCAGGAACTATGGCTACACCTTC	CSAAIGTGGRNYGYTF
TRBV7-9	-	-	TRBJ1-2	TGTGCCAGCAGCCCCCGGGACCCTGGTTTCTATGGCTACACCTTC	CASSPRDPGFYGYTF
TRBV20-1	-	TRBD1	TRBJ2-3	TGCAGTGCTCTAAATAGACAGGGTTTGGGCACAGATACGCAGTATTTT	CSALNRQGLGTDTQYF
TRBV6-6	-	-	TRBJ2-2	TGTGCCAGCAGTTACTCGACGGCCGGGGAGCTGTTTTTT	CASSYSTAGELFF
TRBV12-3/TRBV12-4	-	TRBD1	TRBJ1-5	TGTGCCAGCAGCGAGGGCCAGGGGGCTAAGGAGCCCCAGCATTTT	CASSEGQGAKEPQHF
TRBV5-6	-	-	TRBJ1-1	TGTGCCAGCAGCTTGGGGTTAGGAGTTATACTGAACACTGAAGCTTTCTTT	CASSLGLGVILNTEAFF
TRBV4-1	-	TRBD1	TRBJ1-5	TGCGCCAGCGGCAACGGGACAGGGGGACAGCCCCAGCATTTT	CASGNGTGGQPQHF
TRBV5-1	-	-	TRBJ1-3	TGCGCCAGCAGCTTGGGAGCCTCTGGAAACACCATATATTTT	CASSLGASGNTIYF
TRBV25-1	-	-	TRBJ2-1	TGTGCCAGCAGTGGCCGGGTTTCGAGCTCCTACAATGAGCAGTTCTTC	CASSGRVSSSYNEQFF
TRBV9	-	-	TRBJ2-7	TGTGCCAGCAGCGTAGAGGCTGACTACTACGAGCAGTACTTC	CASSVEADYYEQYF
TRBV7-2	-	-	TRBJ1-1	TGTGCCAGCAGCTCCCTTCCGACGGCTAAGAGAGGGGAAGCTTTCTTT	CASSSLPTAKRGEAFF
TRBV12-3/TRBV12-4	-	-	TRBJ2-3	TGTGCCAGCAGTTCCCGGGCTCCAGATACGCAGTATTTT	CASSSRAPDTQYF
TRBV23-1	-	TRBD1	TRBJ2-5	TGCGCCAGCATCCTGACAGGGTATAGAGAGACCCAGTACTTC	CASILTGYRETQYF
TRBV12-3/TRBV12-4	-	TRBD1	TRBJ2-7	TGTGCCAGCAGTTTTTCGGGGACAGGGGGTCACGAGCAGTACTTC	CASSFSGTGGHEQYF
TRBV7-6	-	-	TRBJ2-3	TGTGCCAGCAGCTTAACGGGCGGGGTGCCAGATACGCAGTATTTT	CASSLTGGVPDTQYF